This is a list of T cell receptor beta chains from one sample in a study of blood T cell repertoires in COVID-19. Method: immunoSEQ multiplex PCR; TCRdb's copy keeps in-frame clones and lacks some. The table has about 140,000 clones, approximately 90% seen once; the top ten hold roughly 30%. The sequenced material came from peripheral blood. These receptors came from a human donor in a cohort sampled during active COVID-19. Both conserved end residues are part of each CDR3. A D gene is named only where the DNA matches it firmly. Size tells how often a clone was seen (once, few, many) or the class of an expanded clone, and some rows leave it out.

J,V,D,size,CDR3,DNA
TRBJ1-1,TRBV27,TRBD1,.,CASSFHRGNTEAFF,TGTGCCAGCAGTTTCCACAGGGGGAACACTGAAGCTTTCTTT
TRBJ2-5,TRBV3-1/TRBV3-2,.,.,CASSHTSGGPETQYF,TGTGCCAGCAGCCACACTTCCGGGGGGCCGGAGACCCAGTACTTC
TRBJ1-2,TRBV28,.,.,CASSSLGGYTF,TGTGCCAGCAGTTCCCTCGGGGGCTACACCTTC
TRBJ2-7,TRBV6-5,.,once,CASSNRHGSSYEQYF,TGTGCCAGCAGCAACCGACACGGAAGCTCCTACGAGCAGTACTTC
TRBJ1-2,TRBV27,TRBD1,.,CASRYGGTVSGYTF,TGTGCCAGCAGGTATGGCGGGACAGTTTCAGGCTACACCTTC
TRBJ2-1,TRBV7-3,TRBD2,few,CASSTTSGGAAYNEQFF,TGTGCCAGCAGCACGACTAGCGGGGGGGCCGCGTACAATGAGCAGTTCTTC
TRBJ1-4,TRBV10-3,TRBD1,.,CAIGTGGDEKLFF,TGTGCCATCGGTACAGGGGGCGATGAAAAACTGTTTTTT
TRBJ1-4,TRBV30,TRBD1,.,CAWSAGGSYEKLFF,TGTGCCTGGAGTGCAGGGGGCTCTTATGAAAAACTGTTTTTT
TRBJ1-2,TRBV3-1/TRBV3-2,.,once,CASSQGAGYGYTF,TGTGCCAGCAGCCAGGGGGCAGGCTATGGCTACACCTTC
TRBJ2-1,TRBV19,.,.,CASSIEALANVVNEQFF,TGTGCCAGTAGTATAGAGGCACTAGCAAATGTGGTCAATGAGCAGTTCTTC
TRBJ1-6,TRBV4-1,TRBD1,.,CASRRTGANSPLHF,TGCGCCAGCAGACGGACAGGGGCGAATTCACCCCTCCACTTT
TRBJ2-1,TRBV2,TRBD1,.,CASSPGQDASEQFF,TGTGCCAGCAGTCCCGGACAGGATGCTTCTGAGCAGTTCTTC
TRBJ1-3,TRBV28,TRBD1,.,CASSSGQGSTIYF,TGTGCCAGCAGTTCCGGACAGGGAAGCACCATATATTTT
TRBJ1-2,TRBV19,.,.,CASSSSRGTRNYGYTF,TGTGCCAGTAGTAGTTCCAGGGGCACTAGAAACTATGGCTACACCTTC
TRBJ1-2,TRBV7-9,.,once,CASSLDRTAYGYTF,TGTGCCAGCAGCTTAGACCGGACAGCATATGGCTACACCTTC
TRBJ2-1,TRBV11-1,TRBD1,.,CASSRTGNYNEQFF,TGTGCCAGCAGCCGGACAGGAAACTACAATGAGCAGTTCTTC
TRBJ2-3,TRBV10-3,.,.,CAISESYGGSTDTQYF,TGTGCCATCAGTGAGTCATATGGAGGGAGCACAGATACGCAGTATTTT
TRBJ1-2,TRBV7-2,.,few,CASSFGWGPGWYGYTF,TGTGCCAGCAGCTTCGGGTGGGGCCCCGGTTGGTATGGCTACACCTTC
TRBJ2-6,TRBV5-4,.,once,CASSLVRGYSGANVLTF,TGTGCCAGCAGCTTGGTCAGGGGTTACTCTGGGGCCAACGTCCTGACTTTC
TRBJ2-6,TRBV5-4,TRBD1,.,CASSPGQPSGANVLTF,TGTGCCAGCAGCCCGGGACAGCCTTCTGGGGCCAACGTCCTGACTTTC
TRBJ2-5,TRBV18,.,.,CASSPNREETQYF,TGTGCCAGCTCACCAAACAGGGAAGAGACCCAGTACTTC
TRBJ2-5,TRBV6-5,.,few,CASSYSISDPQETQYF,TGTGCCAGCAGTTACTCGATCTCAGATCCCCAAGAGACCCAGTACTTC
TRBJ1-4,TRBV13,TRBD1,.,CASSSPDREKLFF,TGTGCCAGCAGCTCCCCGGACAGGGAAAAACTGTTTTTT
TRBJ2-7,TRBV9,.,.,CASSVGEGSYEQYF,TGTGCCAGCAGCGTAGGTGAAGGGAGCTACGAGCAGTACTTC
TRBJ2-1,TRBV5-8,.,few,CASSFSFSYNEQFF,TGTGCCAGCAGCTTTAGCTTCTCCTACAATGAGCAGTTCTTC
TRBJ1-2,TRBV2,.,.,CASSVGDGYTF,TGTGCCAGCAGTGTAGGGGATGGCTACACCTTC
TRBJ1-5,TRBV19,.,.,CASSIDRVGQPQHF,TGTGCCAGTAGTATAGACAGGGTAGGTCAGCCCCAGCATTTT
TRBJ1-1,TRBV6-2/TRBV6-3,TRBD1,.,CASSYPGGTEAFF,TGTGCCAGCAGTTACCCAGGGGGTACTGAAGCTTTCTTT
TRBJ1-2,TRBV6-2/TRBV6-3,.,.,CASSFLPLQPLYGYTF,TGTGCCAGCAGCTTCCTCCCATTACAGCCCCTCTATGGCTACACCTTC